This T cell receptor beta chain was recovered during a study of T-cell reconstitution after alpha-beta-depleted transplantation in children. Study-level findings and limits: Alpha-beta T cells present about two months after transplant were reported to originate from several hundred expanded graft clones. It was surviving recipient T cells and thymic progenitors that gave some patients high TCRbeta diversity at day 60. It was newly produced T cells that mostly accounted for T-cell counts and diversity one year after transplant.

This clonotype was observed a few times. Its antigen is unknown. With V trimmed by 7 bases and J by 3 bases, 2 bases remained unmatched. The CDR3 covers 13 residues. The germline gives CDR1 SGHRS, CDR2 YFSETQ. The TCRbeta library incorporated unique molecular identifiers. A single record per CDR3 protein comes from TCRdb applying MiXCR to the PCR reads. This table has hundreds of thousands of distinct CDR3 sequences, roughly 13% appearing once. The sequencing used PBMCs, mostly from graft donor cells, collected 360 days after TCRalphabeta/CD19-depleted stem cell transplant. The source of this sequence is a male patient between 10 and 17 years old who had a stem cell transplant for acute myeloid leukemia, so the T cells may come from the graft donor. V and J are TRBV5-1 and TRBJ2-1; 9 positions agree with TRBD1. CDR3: CASGTGNYNEQFF. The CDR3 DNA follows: TGCGCCAGCGGGACAGGGAACTACAATGAGCAGTTCTTC.